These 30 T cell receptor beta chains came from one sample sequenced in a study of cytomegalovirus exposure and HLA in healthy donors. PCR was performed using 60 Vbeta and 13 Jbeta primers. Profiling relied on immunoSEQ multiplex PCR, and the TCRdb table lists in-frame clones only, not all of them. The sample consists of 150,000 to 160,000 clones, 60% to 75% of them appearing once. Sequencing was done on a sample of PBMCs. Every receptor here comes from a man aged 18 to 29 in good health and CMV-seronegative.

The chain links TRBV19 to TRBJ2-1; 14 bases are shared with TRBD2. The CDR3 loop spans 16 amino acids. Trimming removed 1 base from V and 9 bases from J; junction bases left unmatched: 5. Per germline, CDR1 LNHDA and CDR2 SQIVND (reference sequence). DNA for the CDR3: TGTGCCAGTAGTATAGGGACTAGCGGGGGGTGGGTTGAGCAGTTCTTC. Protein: CASSIGTSGGWVEQFF.

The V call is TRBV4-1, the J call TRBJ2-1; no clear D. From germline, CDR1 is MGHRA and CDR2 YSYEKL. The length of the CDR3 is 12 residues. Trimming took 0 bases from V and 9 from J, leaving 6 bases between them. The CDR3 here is CASSQDVLEQFF. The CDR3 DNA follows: TGCGCCAGCAGCCAAGACGTCCTTGAGCAGTTCTTC.

The CDR3: CASSEARTVTNYGYTF. The CDR3 bases are TGTGCCAGCAGTGAAGCCCGGACAGTCACTAACTATGGCTACACCTTC. The chain employs TRBV2 and TRBJ1-2; perhaps TRBD1 as D (6 bases). The CDR3 loop spans 16 amino acids. V was pared by 0 bases and J by 0 bases, with 11 bases between. Germline V gene lookup returns CDR1 SNHLY and CDR2 FYNNEI.

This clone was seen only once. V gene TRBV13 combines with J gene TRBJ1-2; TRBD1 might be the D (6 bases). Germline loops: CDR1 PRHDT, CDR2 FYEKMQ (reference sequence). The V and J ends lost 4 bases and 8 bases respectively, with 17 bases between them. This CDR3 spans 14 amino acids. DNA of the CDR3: TGTGCCAGCAGCTCGGGGGGCCAGGCGGTGGGCTACACCTTC. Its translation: CASSSGGQAVGYTF. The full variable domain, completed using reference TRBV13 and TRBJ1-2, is AAGVIQSPRHLIKEKRETATLKCYPIPRHDTVYWYQQGPGQDPQFLISFYEKMQSDKGSIPDRFSAQQFSDYHSELNMSSLELGDSALYFCASSSGGQAVGYTFGSGTRLTVV.

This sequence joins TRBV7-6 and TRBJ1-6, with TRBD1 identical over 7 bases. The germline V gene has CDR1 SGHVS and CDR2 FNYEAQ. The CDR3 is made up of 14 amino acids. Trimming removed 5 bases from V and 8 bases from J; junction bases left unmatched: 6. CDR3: CASSKTGSDSPLHF. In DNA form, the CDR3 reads TGTGCCAGCAGCAAGACAGGGTCGGATTCACCCCTCCACTTT.

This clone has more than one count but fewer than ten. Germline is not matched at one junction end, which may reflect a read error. CDR3 in amino acids: CASRDSSGANGLTF. The CDR3 DNA sequence: TGTGCCAGCAGAGACAGCTCTGGGGCCAACGGCCTGACTTTC. The chain couples TRBV6-6 to TRBJ2-6; D is possibly TRBD1 (5 bases). The CDR3 loop spans 14 amino acids. CDR1 is MNHNY and CDR2 is SVGAGI in the germline V gene (reference sequence).

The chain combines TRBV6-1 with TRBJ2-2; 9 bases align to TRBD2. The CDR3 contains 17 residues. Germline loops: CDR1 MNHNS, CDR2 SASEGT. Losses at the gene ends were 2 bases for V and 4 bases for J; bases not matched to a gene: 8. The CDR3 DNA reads TGTGCCAGCAGTGAAACGAGGCTAGCGGGGTTCACCGGGGAGCTGTTTTTT. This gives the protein CASSETRLAGFTGELFF.

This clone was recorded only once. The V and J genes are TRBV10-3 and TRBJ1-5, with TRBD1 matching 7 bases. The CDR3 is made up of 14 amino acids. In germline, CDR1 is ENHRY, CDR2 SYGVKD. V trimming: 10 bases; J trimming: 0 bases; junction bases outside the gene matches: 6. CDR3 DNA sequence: TGTGCCACCGGGACAGACATTAGCAATCAGCCCCAGCATTTT. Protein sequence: CATGTDISNQPQHF.

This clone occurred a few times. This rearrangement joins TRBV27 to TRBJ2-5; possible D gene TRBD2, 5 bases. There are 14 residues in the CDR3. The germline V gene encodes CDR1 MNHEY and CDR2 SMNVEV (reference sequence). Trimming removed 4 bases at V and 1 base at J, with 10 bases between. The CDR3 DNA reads TGTGCCAGCAGTTCCCGGAGGACCCAAGAGACCCAGTACTTC. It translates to CASSSRRTQETQYF.

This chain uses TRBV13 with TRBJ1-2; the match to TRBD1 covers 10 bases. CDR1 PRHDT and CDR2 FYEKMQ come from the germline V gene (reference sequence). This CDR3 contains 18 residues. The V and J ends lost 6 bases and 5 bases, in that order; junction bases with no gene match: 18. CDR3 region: CASRDPGTGVLFGYGYTF. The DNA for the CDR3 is TGTGCCAGCAGGGACCCCGGGACAGGGGTATTATTCGGTTATGGCTACACCTTC.

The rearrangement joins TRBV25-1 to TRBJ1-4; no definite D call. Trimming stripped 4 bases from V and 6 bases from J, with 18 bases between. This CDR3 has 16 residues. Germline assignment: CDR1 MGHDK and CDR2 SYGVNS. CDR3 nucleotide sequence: TGTGCCAGCAGTGCTTTGACGTCTCTGAGGCATGAAAAACTGTTTTTT. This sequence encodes CASSALTSLRHEKLFF.

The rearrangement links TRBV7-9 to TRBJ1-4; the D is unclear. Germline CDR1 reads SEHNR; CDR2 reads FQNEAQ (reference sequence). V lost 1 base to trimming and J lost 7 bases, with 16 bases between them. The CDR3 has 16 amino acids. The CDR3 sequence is CASSLGGGMILEKLFF. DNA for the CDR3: TGTGCCAGCAGCTTAGGAGGTGGAATGATCCTTGAAAAACTGTTTTTT.

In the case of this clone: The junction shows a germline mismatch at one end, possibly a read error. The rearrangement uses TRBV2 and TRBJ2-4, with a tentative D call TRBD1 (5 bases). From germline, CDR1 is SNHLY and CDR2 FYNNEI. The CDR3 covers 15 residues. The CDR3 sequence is CASSEPDRGRNSQYF. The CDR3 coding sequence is TGTGCCAGCAGTGAACCCGACAGAGGACGCAACAGTCAGTACTTC.

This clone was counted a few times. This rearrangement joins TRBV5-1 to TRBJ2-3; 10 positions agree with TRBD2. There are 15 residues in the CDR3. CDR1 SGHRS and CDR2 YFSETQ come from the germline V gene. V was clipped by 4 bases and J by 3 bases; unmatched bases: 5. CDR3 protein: CASSTSGVRTDTQYF. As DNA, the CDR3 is TGCGCCAGCAGCACTAGCGGGGTCAGAACAGATACGCAGTATTTT.

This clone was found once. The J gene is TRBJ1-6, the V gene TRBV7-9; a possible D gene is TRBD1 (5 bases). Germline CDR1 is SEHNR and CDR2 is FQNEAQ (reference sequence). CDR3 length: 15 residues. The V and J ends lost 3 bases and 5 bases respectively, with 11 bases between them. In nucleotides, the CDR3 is TGTGCCAGCAGCTTTTCCACAGGAGATAATTCACCCCTCCACTTT. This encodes CASSFSTGDNSPLHF. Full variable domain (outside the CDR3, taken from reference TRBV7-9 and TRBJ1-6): DTGVSQNPRHKITKRGQNVTFRCDPISEHNRLYWYRQTLGQGPEFLTYFQNEAQLEKSRLLSDRFSAERPKGSFSTLEIQRTEQGDSAMYLCASSFSTGDNSPLHFGNGTRLTVT.

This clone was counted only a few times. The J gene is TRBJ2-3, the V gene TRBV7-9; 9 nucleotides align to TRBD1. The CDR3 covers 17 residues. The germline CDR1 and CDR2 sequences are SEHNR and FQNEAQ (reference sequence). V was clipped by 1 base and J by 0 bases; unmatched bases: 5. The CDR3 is CASSLEGTGYSTDTQYF. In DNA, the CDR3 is TGTGCCAGCAGCTTAGAGGGGACAGGGTATAGCACAGATACGCAGTATTTT.

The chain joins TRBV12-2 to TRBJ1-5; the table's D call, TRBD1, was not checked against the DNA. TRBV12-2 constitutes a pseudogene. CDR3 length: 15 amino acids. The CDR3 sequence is CASRLGQAFKQPQHF. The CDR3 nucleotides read TGTGCAAGTCGCCTGGGACAGGCTTTTAAGCAGCCCCAGCATTTT.

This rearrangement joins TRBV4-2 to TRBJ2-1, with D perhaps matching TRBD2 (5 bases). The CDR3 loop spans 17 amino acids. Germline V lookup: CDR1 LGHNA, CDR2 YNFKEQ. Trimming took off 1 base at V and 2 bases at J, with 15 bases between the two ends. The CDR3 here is CASSQVGDSDPYNEQFF. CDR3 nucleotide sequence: TGTGCCAGCAGCCAAGTCGGCGATAGCGACCCCTACAATGAGCAGTTCTTC.

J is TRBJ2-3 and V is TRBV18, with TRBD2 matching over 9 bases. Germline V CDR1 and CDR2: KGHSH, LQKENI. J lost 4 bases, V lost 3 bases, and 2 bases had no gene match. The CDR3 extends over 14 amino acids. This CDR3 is CASSPAGGSDTQYF. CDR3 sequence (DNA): TGTGCCAGCTCACCCGCGGGAGGGTCAGATACGCAGTATTTT. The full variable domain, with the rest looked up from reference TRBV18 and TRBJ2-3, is NAGVMQNPRHLVRRRGQEARLRCSPMKGHSHVYWYRQLPEEGLKFMVYLQKENIIDESGMPKERFSAEFPKEGPSILRIQQVVRGDSAAYFCASSPAGGSDTQYFGPGTRLTVL.

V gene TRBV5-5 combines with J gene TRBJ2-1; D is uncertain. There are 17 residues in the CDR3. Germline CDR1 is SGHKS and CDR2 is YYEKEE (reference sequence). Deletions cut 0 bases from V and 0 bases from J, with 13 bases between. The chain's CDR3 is CASSLALQESSYNEQFF. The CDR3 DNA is TGTGCCAGCAGCTTGGCTCTGCAGGAAAGCTCCTACAATGAGCAGTTCTTC.

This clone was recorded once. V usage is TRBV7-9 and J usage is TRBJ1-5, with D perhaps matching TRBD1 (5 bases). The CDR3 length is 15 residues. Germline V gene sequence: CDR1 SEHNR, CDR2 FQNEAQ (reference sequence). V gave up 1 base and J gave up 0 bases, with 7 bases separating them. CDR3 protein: CASSLEGYSNQPQHF. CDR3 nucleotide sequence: TGTGCCAGCAGCTTAGAGGGGTATAGCAATCAGCCCCAGCATTTT.

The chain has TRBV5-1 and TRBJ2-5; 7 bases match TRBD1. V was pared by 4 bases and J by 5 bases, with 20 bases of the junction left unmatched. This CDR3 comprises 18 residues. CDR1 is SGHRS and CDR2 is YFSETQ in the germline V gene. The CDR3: CASSIRDRSNLRGETQYF. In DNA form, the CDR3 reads TGCGCCAGCAGCATACGGGACAGATCGAATCTAAGGGGGGAGACCCAGTACTTC.

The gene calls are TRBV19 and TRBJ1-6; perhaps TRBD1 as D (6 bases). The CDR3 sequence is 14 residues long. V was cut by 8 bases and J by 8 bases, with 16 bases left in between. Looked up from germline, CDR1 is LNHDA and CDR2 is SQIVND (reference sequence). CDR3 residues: CASCPDRQHSPLHF. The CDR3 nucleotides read TGTGCCAGTTGCCCGGACAGACAGCATTCACCCCTCCACTTT.

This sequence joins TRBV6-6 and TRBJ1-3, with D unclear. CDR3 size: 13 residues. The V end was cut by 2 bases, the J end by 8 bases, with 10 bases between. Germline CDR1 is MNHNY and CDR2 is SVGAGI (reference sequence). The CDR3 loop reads CASSYTRADTIYF. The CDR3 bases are TGTGCCAGCAGTTACACACGAGCGGACACCATATATTTT.

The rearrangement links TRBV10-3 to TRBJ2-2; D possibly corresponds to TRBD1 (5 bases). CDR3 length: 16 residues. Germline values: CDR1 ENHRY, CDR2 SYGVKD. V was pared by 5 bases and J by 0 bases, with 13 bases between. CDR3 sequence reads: CAISPTQGTNTGELFF. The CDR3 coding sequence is TGTGCCATCAGTCCAACCCAGGGAACGAACACCGGGGAGCTGTTTTTT.

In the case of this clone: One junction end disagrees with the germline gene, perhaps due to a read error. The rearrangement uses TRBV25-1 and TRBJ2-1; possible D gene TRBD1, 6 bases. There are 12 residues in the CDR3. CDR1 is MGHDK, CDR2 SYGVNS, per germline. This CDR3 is CTGTPLINEQFF. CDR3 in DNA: TGCACCGGGACACCTTTGATCAATGAGCAGTTCTTC.

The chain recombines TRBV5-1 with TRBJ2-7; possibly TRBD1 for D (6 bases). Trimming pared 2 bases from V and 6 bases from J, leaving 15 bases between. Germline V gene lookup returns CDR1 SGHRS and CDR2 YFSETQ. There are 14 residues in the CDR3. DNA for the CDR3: TGCGCCAGCAGCTTTTCCGGGACAAAGTCCGAGCAGTACTTC. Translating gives CASSFSGTKSEQYF.

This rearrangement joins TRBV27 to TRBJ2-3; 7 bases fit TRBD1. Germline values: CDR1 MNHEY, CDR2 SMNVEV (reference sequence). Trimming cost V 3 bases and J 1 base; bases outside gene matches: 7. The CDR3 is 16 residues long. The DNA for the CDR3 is TGTGCCAGCAGTTTCCCTTCAGGGGGAGGCACAGATACGCAGTATTTT. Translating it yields CASSFPSGGGTDTQYF.

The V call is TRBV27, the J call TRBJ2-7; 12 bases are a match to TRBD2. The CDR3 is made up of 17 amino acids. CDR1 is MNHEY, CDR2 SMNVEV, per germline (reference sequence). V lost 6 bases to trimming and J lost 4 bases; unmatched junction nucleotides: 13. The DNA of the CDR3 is TGTGCCAGCAGAGCAAGGACTAGCGGGGTAATTGGGTACGAGCAGTACTTC. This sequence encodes CASRARTSGVIGYEQYF.

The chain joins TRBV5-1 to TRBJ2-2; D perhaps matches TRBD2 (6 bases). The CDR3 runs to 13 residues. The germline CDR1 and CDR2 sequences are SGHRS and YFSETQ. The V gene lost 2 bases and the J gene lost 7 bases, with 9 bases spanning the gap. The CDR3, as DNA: TGCGCCAGCAGCTTTCCGGGGGACGGGGAGCTGTTTTTT. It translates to CASSFPGDGELFF.